Listed here are 15 T cell receptor beta chains from one sample, sequenced in a study of graft-versus-host responses after intestinal transplantation. Here immunoSEQ multiplex PCR was the method, and the copy in TCRdb shows in-frame clones only, minus some. Of just under 30,000 clones listed, about three quarters are singletons. Graft tissue was processed to release intraepithelial and lamina propria lymphocytes. The source material was ileum tissue, sampled 98 days after intestinal transplantation. These receptors were obtained from a human patient who received an intestinal transplant, so some T cells may come from the graft donor.

The chain has TRBV7-8 and TRBJ1-5; 7 nucleotides line up with TRBD1. Germline V CDR1 and CDR2: SGHVS, FQNEAQ. The CDR3 consists of 16 residues. With V trimmed by 4 bases and J by 4 bases, 10 bases remained unmatched. The CDR3 coding sequence is TGTGCCAGCAGCTCCCAACCGGGACAGTCAAATCAGCCCCAGCATTTT. This translates into CASSSQPGQSNQPQHF.

This clone was picked up one time. The chain links TRBV28 to TRBJ1-2; TRBD1 matches at 10 bases. With 6 bases clipped from V and 4 bases from J, the junction kept 8 bases outside the gene matches. The CDR3 is 15 amino acids. Germline values: CDR1 MDHEN, CDR2 SYDVKM. The CDR3 spells CASRRTGQGSYGYTF. CDR3 nucleotide sequence: TGTGCCAGCAGGCGTACGGGACAGGGGTCCTATGGCTACACCTTC.

A few counts support this clone. This chain joins TRBV28 and TRBJ1-1; tentative D call: TRBD1 (6 bases). CDR1 and CDR2 from the germline V gene are MDHEN and SYDVKM. This CDR3 comprises 16 residues. With 3 bases removed from V and 4 bases from J, the gap between germline ends came to 18 bases. CDR3 protein: CASSFFVGRGGTEAFF. The CDR3 coding sequence is TGTGCCAGCAGTTTCTTTGTCGGCAGGGGTGGCACTGAAGCTTTCTTT.

The gene calls are TRBV30 and TRBJ2-1; TRBD1 might be the D (5 bases). The CDR3 is 14 amino acids. V was trimmed by 2 bases and J by 4 bases, leaving 12 bases between them. CDR1 is GTSNPN and CDR2 is SVGIG in the germline V gene (reference sequence). CDR3 amino acids: CAWSRGFSYNEQFF. DNA of the CDR3: TGTGCCTGGAGTAGGGGATTTTCTTACAATGAGCAGTTCTTC.

The gene calls are TRBV1 and TRBJ2-5; the D call TRBD1 from the table was never checked on the DNA. TRBV1 is annotated as a pseudogene. The CDR3 has 13 amino acids. CDR3 coding DNA: TGCACCAGCAGCCACCTCCAGGGAGAGACCCAGTACTTC. As protein: CTSSHLQGETQYF.

The chain is built from TRBV7-8 and TRBJ2-7, with no clear D. This CDR3 spans 11 amino acids. In germline, CDR1 is SGHVS, CDR2 FQNEAQ. V lost 1 base, J lost 6 bases, and 4 bases lay in between. The CDR3 nucleotides are TGTGCCAGCAGCTTAGGTCGCGAGCAGTACTTC. It translates to CASSLGREQYF.

The chain links TRBV5-4 to TRBJ2-1; 11 bases align to TRBD2. J lost 5 bases, V lost 2 bases, and 3 bases had no gene match. The germline V gene has CDR1 SGHNT and CDR2 YYREEE (reference sequence). This CDR3 has 15 amino acids. CDR3 DNA: TGTGCCAGCAGCTTAGGGACTAGCGGACACAATGAGCAGTTCTTC. Translated: CASSLGTSGHNEQFF.

This clone came up a few times. The chain recombines TRBV5-1 with TRBJ2-3; 7 bases line up with TRBD2. Germline V lookup: CDR1 SGHRS, CDR2 YFSETQ. V lost 4 bases to trimming and J lost 2 bases; unmatched junction nucleotides: 1. This CDR3 region has 13 residues. The CDR3 DNA reads as TGCGCCAGCAGCAGGGACTACACAGATACGCAGTATTTT. This translates into CASSRDYTDTQYF.

V gene TRBV6-6 combines with J gene TRBJ1-2; 7 nucleotides match TRBD1. This CDR3 is built from 15 residues. With V trimmed by 5 bases and J by 4 bases, 10 bases remained unmatched. Germline V gene data show CDR1 as MNHNY and CDR2 as SVGAGI (reference sequence). The CDR3 DNA reads as TGTGCCAGCAGTGCTAGGAGGGGGCTTGGCTATGGCTACACCTTC. Translation gives CASSARRGLGYGYTF.

The chain links TRBV9 to TRBJ2-1; D gene ambiguous. Germline-derived CDR1 and CDR2 are SGDLS and YYNGEE. Deletions cut 5 bases from V and 10 bases from J, with 10 bases between. The CDR3 has 11 residues. This CDR3 is CASSGSVEQFF. CDR3 nucleotides: TGTGCCAGCAGTGGTTCGGTAGAGCAGTTCTTC.

CDR3 DNA: TGTGCCAGCCAGGGGGCTCCTACCCATTACAATGAGCAGTTCTTC. Protein product: CASQGAPTHYNEQFF. The V gene is TRBV7-9, the J gene TRBJ2-1; TRBD1 matches at 8 bases. Germline V gene sequence: CDR1 SEHNR, CDR2 FQNEAQ (reference sequence). The CDR3 loop spans 15 amino acids. Trimming took 8 bases from V and 4 from J; bases not matched to a gene: 10.

V usage is TRBV11-2 and J usage is TRBJ2-7; no clear D gene. CDR1 is SGHAT and CDR2 is FQNNGV in the germline V gene. The CDR3 has 11 amino acids. Trimming cost V 1 base and J 6 bases, with 4 bases left between them. CDR3 coding DNA: TGTGCCAGCAGCTTAGGACTCGAGCAGTACTTC. Its translation is CASSLGLEQYF. Full variable domain (remainder filled in from reference TRBV11-2 and TRBJ2-7): EAGVAQSPRYKIIEKRQSVAFWCNPISGHATLYWYQQILGQGPKLLIQFQNNGVVDDSQLPKDRFSAERLKGVDSTLKIQPAKLEDSAVYLCASSLGLEQYFGPGTRLTVT.

The rearrangement uses TRBV18 and TRBJ1-1; D ambiguous. The CDR3 loop spans 13 amino acids. CDR1 is KGHSH, CDR2 LQKENI, per germline. V shed 3 bases and J shed 1 base, with 6 bases lying between them. This chain's CDR3 is CASSPGENTEAFF. The CDR3 coding sequence is TGTGCCAGCTCACCTGGAGAGAACACTGAAGCTTTCTTT.

In this sample, this clone turned up a few times. The chain uses TRBV12-5 and TRBJ2-1, with TRBD1 matching 7 bases. Per germline, CDR1 LGHNT and CDR2 FRNRAP. The CDR3 has 14 amino acids. After removal of 1 base from V and 9 bases from J, the junction contained 6 bases not matched to a gene. CDR3 amino acids: CASGLATGLGEQFF. The CDR3 DNA follows: TGTGCTAGTGGTTTGGCGACAGGGTTAGGTGAGCAGTTCTTC.

V gene TRBV2 combines with J gene TRBJ2-1; 7 bases are a match to TRBD2. J was trimmed by 5 bases and V by 3 bases; bases with no gene match: 10. Looked up from germline, CDR1 is SNHLY and CDR2 is FYNNEI. The CDR3 covers 16 residues. The CDR3, as DNA: TGTGCCAGCAGTGATGGGGGAGGGTATGTTGACAATGAGCAGTTCTTC. Translating it yields CASSDGGGYVDNEQFF.